A selection of T cell receptor beta chains follows, all from one sample in a study of regulatory T cells in long-lasting Graves disease. TCRdb reprocessed the multiplex PCR reads via MiXCR and lists one record per CDR3 protein. The sample has roughly 500,000 distinct CDR3 sequences, under 25% seen once. Here the sequenced sample was peripheral blood mononuclear cells (PBMCs), taken when the disease was refractory, from a patient treated with antithyroid drugs. The receptors originated from a female donor with Graves disease. Both conserved end residues are part of each CDR3. The D gene is left open where the match is weak. Size values are once, few and many counts, or a class for expanded clones, and some rows have none.

DNA: TGTGCCAGCAGCACATTTGGGGGACAGGGACCCCTTTCTAGGTCACCCCTCCACTTT
CDR3: CASSTFGGQGPLSRSPLHF
D: TRBD1
size: many
J: TRBJ1-6
V: TRBV7-3

DNA: TGTGCCAGCAGCCAGGGGGTGTCCTACGAGCAGTACTTC
CDR3: CASSQGVSYEQYF
D: TRBD1
size: many
J: TRBJ2-7
V: TRBV28

DNA: TGTGCCAGCAGCTTAAGAACGGGACAGCAAGAGACCCAGTACTTC
CDR3: CASSLRTGQQETQYF
D: TRBD1
size: -
J: TRBJ2-5
V: TRBV5-4

DNA: TGTGCCAGCAGCTCAGTATCCGGGACAGGGGGATACGAGCAGTACTTC
CDR3: CASSSVSGTGGYEQYF
D: TRBD1
size: few
J: TRBJ2-7
V: TRBV28

DNA: TGTGCCAGCAGCTGCAATGGACAGGGGTGCTACGAGCAGTACTTC
CDR3: CASSCNGQGCYEQYF
D: TRBD1
size: few
J: TRBJ2-7
V: TRBV5-8

DNA: TGCGCCAGCAGCTTGAAGATTACGAAGACCGGGGAGCTGTTTTTT
CDR3: CASSLKITKTGELFF
D: -
size: -
J: TRBJ2-2
V: TRBV5-1

DNA: TGTGCCAGCAGTGGGACCGGGACTCAGTCCTACGAGCAGTACTTC
CDR3: CASSGTGTQSYEQYF
D: -
size: many
J: TRBJ2-7
V: TRBV28

DNA: TGTGCCAGCAGCTCCCCGGGGTACCAAGAGACCCAGTACTTC
CDR3: CASSSPGYQETQYF
D: -
size: many
J: TRBJ2-5
V: TRBV7-9

DNA: TGTGCCAGTAGGCTCGGGGGTCTCACCGGGGAGCTGTTTTTT
CDR3: CASRLGGLTGELFF
D: -
size: once
J: TRBJ2-2
V: TRBV19

DNA: TGTGCCAGCAGTGCGGACAGGGCGTGGACAGATACGCAGTATTTT
CDR3: CASSADRAWTDTQYF
D: TRBD1
size: many
J: TRBJ2-3
V: TRBV2

DNA: TGTGCCAGCAGCACGGACCTTCCCGTCCTGACTTTC
CDR3: CASSTDLPVLTF
D: -
size: -
J: TRBJ2-6
V: TRBV6-1

DNA: TGTGCCAGCAGTTTCCAGGGCGGAACCTACGAGCAGTACTTC
CDR3: CASSFQGGTYEQYF
D: -
size: many
J: TRBJ2-7
V: TRBV11-1

DNA: TGTGCCAGCAGCTTAACCGGGACACCAAACACCGGGGAGCTGTTTTTT
CDR3: CASSLTGTPNTGELFF
D: -
size: -
J: TRBJ2-2
V: TRBV7-3

DNA: TGCAGTGTTAGAGATTCCGGGACAGGAAGCAATCAGCCCCAGCATTTT
CDR3: CSVRDSGTGSNQPQHF
D: TRBD1
size: -
J: TRBJ1-5
V: TRBV20-1

DNA: TGTGCCAGCAGCCCTGCAGCGGGAGAGGCCTACGAGCAGTACTTC
CDR3: CASSPAAGEAYEQYF
D: TRBD2
size: few
J: TRBJ2-7
V: TRBV11-1

DNA: TGTGCCAGCAGCCGAGAAGGCAGGAGAGATGGCTACACCTTC
CDR3: CASSREGRRDGYTF
D: -
size: -
J: TRBJ1-2
V: TRBV3-1

DNA: TGTGCCAGCAGCGCCCCCCTCTCAGAGACCCAGTACTTC
CDR3: CASSAPLSETQYF
D: -
size: -
J: TRBJ2-5
V: TRBV9

DNA: TGTGCCAGCAGCAACAGACCGGGACAGACGGTGAGCACTGAAGCTTCCTTT
CDR3: CASSNRPGQTVSTEASF
D: TRBD1
size: -
J: TRBJ1-1
V: TRBV28

DNA: TGTGCCAGCAGCCCGCAGGCGATGAACACTGAAGCTTTCTTT
CDR3: CASSPQAMNTEAFF
D: -
size: few
J: TRBJ1-1
V: TRBV4-1

DNA: TGTGCCAGCAGCTTAGTCGGCGCCTCTGGGGCCAACGTCCTGACTTTC
CDR3: CASSLVGASGANVLTF
D: -
size: -
J: TRBJ2-6
V: TRBV7-2

DNA: TGTGCCAGCAGTTTCCTCACTTCAGCAGGGGATGGCTACACCTTC
CDR3: CASSFLTSAGDGYTF
D: -
size: many
J: TRBJ1-2
V: TRBV27

DNA: TGTGCCAGCAGTTCTGAGGGACAGGGAATCTACGAGCAGTACTTC
CDR3: CASSSEGQGIYEQYF
D: TRBD1
size: few
J: TRBJ2-7
V: TRBV5-6

DNA: TGCAGTGCGATTGCCATGGGGACGGGGGAAGCTTTCTTT
CDR3: CSAIAMGTGEAFF
D: -
size: -
J: TRBJ1-1
V: TRBV20-1

DNA: TGTGCCAGCAGCGAGACCCCCCCAACCGGGGAGCTGTTTTTT
CDR3: CASSETPPTGELFF
D: -
size: -
J: TRBJ2-2
V: TRBV9

DNA: TGTGCCAGCAGGGGACTAGCGGACCCCTACGAGCAGTACTTC
CDR3: CASRGLADPYEQYF
D: TRBD2
size: -
J: TRBJ2-7
V: TRBV28